The sequence of this T cell receptor beta chain was determined in a study of blood T cell repertoires in COVID-19. The table came from immunoSEQ multiplex PCR; TCRdb's copy has only in-frame clones and leaves some out. The sample lists 250,000 to 350,000 clones, over 75% occurring once. The CDR3 runs 14 residues. The V end lost 10 bases, the J end lost 2 bases, and 15 bases lay between the germline ends. In germline, CDR1 is ENHRY, CDR2 SYGVKD. The J gene is TRBJ1-5, the V gene TRBV10-3; D ambiguous. The receptor was isolated from a woman in her twenties or thirties with COVID-19, enrolled during active disease. Sequencing was done on a sample of peripheral blood. The CDR3 protein is CATRSQSGNQPQHF. Here the CDR3 DNA reads TGTGCCACCCGGAGCCAGTCGGGCAATCAGCCCCAGCATTTT.